The sequence of this T cell receptor (beta chain) was determined in a study of blood T cell repertoires in COVID-19. Study summary: The United States, Italy and Spain provided the acute and convalescent COVID-19 samples. T cells, B-cell-depleted T cells, or PBMCs supplied cDNA or gDNA.

Trimming removed 8 bases at V and 5 bases at J, with 12 bases between. This CDR3 region has 12 residues. CDR1 is SNHLY, CDR2 FYNNEI, per germline. In the authors' methods: Nucleated cell counts were estimated from reference gene primer amplification. TCRdb keeps only in-frame clones here, not all; method: immunoSEQ multiplex PCR. The V and J calls and the clone size are those of that table, but D and trimming were determined from the DNA. The sample lists under 80,000 clones, about 80% seen once, with 32% in the top ten. The source material was peripheral blood. The clonotype was recovered from a human donor in a cohort sampled during active COVID-19. The chain has TRBV2 and TRBJ1-2; D uncertain. The CDR3 bases are TGTGCCAGCCGGGCGGGAACATATGGCTACACCTTC. Its protein product is CASRAGTYGYTF.